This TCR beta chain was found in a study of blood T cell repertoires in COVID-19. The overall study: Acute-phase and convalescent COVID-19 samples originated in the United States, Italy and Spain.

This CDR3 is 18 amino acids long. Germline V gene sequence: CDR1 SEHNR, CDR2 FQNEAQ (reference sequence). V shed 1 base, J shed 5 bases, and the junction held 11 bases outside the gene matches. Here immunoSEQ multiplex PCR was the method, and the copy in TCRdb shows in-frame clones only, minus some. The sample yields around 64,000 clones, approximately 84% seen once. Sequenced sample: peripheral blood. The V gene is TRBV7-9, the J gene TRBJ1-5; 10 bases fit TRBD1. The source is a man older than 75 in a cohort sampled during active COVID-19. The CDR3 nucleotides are TGTGCCAGCAGCTTAGGAGCGGGGACAGGGGTAAGGGATCAGCCCCAGCATTTT. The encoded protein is CASSLGAGTGVRDQPQHF.